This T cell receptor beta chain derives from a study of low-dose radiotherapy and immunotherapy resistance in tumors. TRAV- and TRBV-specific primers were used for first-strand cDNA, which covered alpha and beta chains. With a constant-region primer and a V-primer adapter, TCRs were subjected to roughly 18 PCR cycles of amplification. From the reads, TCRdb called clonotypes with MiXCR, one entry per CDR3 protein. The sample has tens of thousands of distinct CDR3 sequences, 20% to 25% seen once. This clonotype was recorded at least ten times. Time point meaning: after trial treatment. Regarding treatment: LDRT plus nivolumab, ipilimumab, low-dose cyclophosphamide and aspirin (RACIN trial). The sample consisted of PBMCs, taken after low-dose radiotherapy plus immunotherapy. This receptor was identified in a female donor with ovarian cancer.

In nucleotides, the CDR3 is TGCAGCGTTGAAGAGCGTCGGGAGGGCCGAACCGGGGAGCTGTTTTTT. Residues: CSVEERREGRTGELFF. The gene calls are TRBV29-1 and TRBJ2-2, with 8 nucleotides matching TRBD2. The J segment lost 5 bases and the V segment lost 0 bases, leaving 8 bases of the junction unmatched. This CDR3 is built from 16 residues. Germline CDR1 and CDR2: SQVTM and ANQGSEA.